This TCR beta chain was identified during a study of blood T cell repertoires in COVID-19. Overall study context: COVID-19 samples from acute and convalescent phases originated in the United States, Italy and Spain.

The table came from immunoSEQ multiplex PCR; TCRdb's copy has only in-frame clones and leaves some out. The sample contains about 260,000 clones, about 82% of which appear only once. The sample holds a few counts of this clone. The recovered donors of Cohort 3 showed two negative PCRs, clearance, or symptom resolution. Unmatched junction bases numbered 10, after V lost 7 bases and J lost 1 base. The CDR3 sequence is 17 residues long. Germline assignment: CDR1 MNHEY and CDR2 SMNVEV (reference sequence). The rearrangement uses TRBV27 and TRBJ2-2; 9 bases map to TRBD1. The sample consisted of PBMCs or T cells enriched from blood (not recorded which). The TCR comes from a woman in her fifties or sixties who had recovered from COVID-19. The CDR3 reads CASTPGTGRLNTGELFF. The CDR3 coding sequence is TGTGCCAGCACACCCGGGACAGGGAGACTGAACACCGGGGAGCTGTTTTTT.